The subject of this entry is one T cell receptor beta chain. Its cognate antigen is unknown. Researchers ran the PCR with 60 Vbeta and 13 Jbeta primers. Libraries were prepared by immunoSEQ multiplex PCR; TCRdb keeps only in-frame clonotypes and omits some of them. The repertoire holds roughly 110,000 clones, with 80% to 90% as singletons. This sample is part of a study of cytomegalovirus exposure and HLA in healthy donors. Study-wide results and limits: Analysis was carried out at a later point, and it linked a missense DCLRE1C variant to TCR beta V- and J-gene trimming. A later analysis reportedly found fewer N-insertions in an Asian-associated ancestry cluster than the approximately 700-donor mean. Later on, analysis showed that most CMV-associated TCR beta chains appeared to be HLA-restricted.

Sequencing was done on a sample of PBMCs. The sequence was obtained from a man aged 45-65 years in good health and CMV-seronegative.

CDR3 loop: CASSLDRFYQPQHF. The DNA for the CDR3 is TGTGCCAGCTCACTGGACAGATTCTATCAGCCCCAGCATTTT. V is TRBV18 and J is TRBJ1-5; D possibly corresponds to TRBD1 (6 bases). This CDR3 contains 14 residues. The V gene lost 4 bases and the J gene lost 5 bases, with 12 bases spanning the gap. In germline, CDR1 is KGHSH, CDR2 LQKENI. The full variable domain, with the rest looked up from reference TRBV18 and TRBJ1-5, is NAGVMQNPRHLVRRRGQEARLRCSPMKGHSHVYWYRQLPEEGLKFMVYLQKENIIDESGMPKERFSAEFPKEGPSILRIQQVVRGDSAAYFCASSLDRFYQPQHFGDGTRLSIL.